Listed here are 32 T cell receptor beta chains from one sample, sequenced in a study of response to subunit inactivated influenza vaccine listed by TCRdb under 2018. The method was RT-PCR. The sequencing machine was an Illumina HiSeq 2500. The public reads were reprocessed in TCRdb via fastp at Q25 and MiXCR, keeping in-frame beta chains. When rows share a CDR3 protein, they turn into one entry using the most common DNA and genes. The sample has about 570,000 distinct CDR3 sequences on record, around 11% of them singletons. The top ten clonotypes cover 8% to 13% of the sample. The sample was also linked to a second study, of T cells expressing NK-cell markers. From the second report: The TCR beta cDNA libraries were made using 5'RACE template switching, a step that added both a universal primer site and unique molecular identifiers.

This material consisted of PBMCs from blood, taken on the day of vaccination. These receptors were collected from a man aged 50 to 60 who received an inactivated influenza vaccine. Donor details come from another sample of the same person, matched by shared clones.

The DNA of the CDR3 is TGCGCCAGCAGCTTGACAGGGAAGGAGCAGTTCTTC. This codes for CASSLTGKEQFF. The chain links TRBV5-1 to TRBJ2-1; D is possibly TRBD1 (6 bases). Trimming took 1 base from V and 10 from J, leaving 9 bases between them. Per germline, CDR1 SGHRS and CDR2 YFSETQ. CDR3 size: 12 residues.

The gene calls are TRBV7-2 and TRBJ1-5; 9 bases line up with TRBD1. The ends lost 1 base at V and 0 bases at J; junction bases unmatched: 1. CDR3 size: 16 residues. Germline V gene sequence: CDR1 SGHTA, CDR2 FQGNSA. The CDR3 sequence: CASSLVDRGSNQPQHF. The CDR3 DNA follows: TGTGCCAGCAGCTTAGTGGACAGGGGTAGCAATCAGCCCCAGCATTTT.

This chain uses TRBV20-1 with TRBJ2-3; no firm D call. The germline gives CDR1 DFQATT, CDR2 SNEGSKA (reference sequence). V dropped 0 bases and J dropped 8 bases, with 6 bases sitting between them. There are 11 residues in the CDR3. CDR3 in amino acids: CSARDLGTQYF. The CDR3 DNA sequence: TGCAGTGCTAGAGATTTGGGTACGCAGTATTTT.

The sample holds a few counts of this clonotype. This rearrangement joins TRBV6-2 or TRBV6-3 to TRBJ1-1, with no clear D. The CDR3 has 12 residues. Germline CDR1 MNHEY, CDR2 SVGEGT. The V end lost 2 bases, the J end lost 6 bases, and 7 bases lay between the germline ends. The CDR3 nucleotides read TGTGCCAGCAGTTACGGGAGGGCTGAAGCTTTCTTT. This translates into CASSYGRAEAFF.

This clonotype was seen many times. CDR3 amino acids: CASSVSYEQYF. CDR3 nucleotide sequence: TGTGCCAGCAGCGTCTCCTACGAGCAGTACTTC. V is TRBV11-2 and J is TRBJ2-7; no firm D call. Germline CDR1 is SGHAT and CDR2 is FQNNGV. The CDR3 has 11 residues. V was trimmed by 5 bases and J by 0 bases, leaving 2 bases between them.

This clonotype was seen more than once but under ten times. CDR3 in amino acids: CASSLDGGRRLFF. The CDR3 DNA sequence: TGTGCCAGCAGCTTAGATGGGGGGCGTCGGCTGTTTTTT. V gene TRBV11-2 combines with J gene TRBJ1-4, with D perhaps matching TRBD1 (6 bases). V dropped 0 bases and J dropped 14 bases, with 13 bases sitting between them. The CDR3 sequence is 13 residues long. Germline assignment: CDR1 SGHAT and CDR2 FQNNGV.

This clonotype was seen more than once but under ten times. V gene TRBV5-1 combines with J gene TRBJ2-7; D is unclear. Trimming left V 2 bases short and J 5 bases short, with 17 bases between. The CDR3 is made up of 15 amino acids. In germline, CDR1 is SGHRS, CDR2 YFSETQ. The CDR3 region is CASSLGQAPEDEQYF. CDR3 nucleotide sequence: TGCGCCAGCAGCTTAGGTCAGGCCCCTGAGGACGAGCAGTACTTC. Complete variable domain (other parts from reference TRBV5-1 and TRBJ2-7): KAGVTQTPRYLIKTRGQQVTLSCSPISGHRSVSWYQQTPGQGLQFLFEYFSETQRNKGNFPGRFSGRQFSNSRSEMNVSTLELGDSALYLCASSLGQAPEDEQYFGPGTRLTVT.

The sample holds a few counts of this clonotype. The CDR3 bases are TGCGCCAGCAGTGAGAGAGGGGGCAGCGGGGAGCTGTTTTTT. It yields the protein CASSERGGSGELFF. The genes are TRBV10-2 and TRBJ2-2; 7 nucleotides agree with TRBD1. The V segment lost 2 bases and the J segment 7 bases; nucleotides outside the gene matches: 4. The CDR3 extends over 14 amino acids. Germline lookup yields CDR1 WSHSY and CDR2 SAAADI.

This clonotype was seen a few times. V is TRBV7-2 and J is TRBJ2-2, with no clear D. Deletions cut 5 bases from V and 5 bases from J, with 12 bases between. Germline CDR1 and CDR2: SGHTA and FQGNSA. CDR3 length: 14 amino acids. The CDR3 spells CASSASARTGELFF. CDR3 nucleotide sequence: TGTGCCAGCAGCGCCTCTGCGCGGACCGGGGAGCTGTTTTTT. Combining the CDR3 with reference TRBV7-2 and TRBJ2-2 gives the whole variable domain GAGVSQSPSNKVTEKGKDVELRCDPISGHTALYWYRQSLGQGLEFLIYFQGNSAPDKSGLPSDRFSAERTGGSVSTLTIQRTQQEDSAVYLCASSASARTGELFFGEGSRLTVL.

In its sample, this clonotype was seen a few times. The chain joins TRBV7-2 to TRBJ2-3; 11 positions match TRBD2. There are 15 residues in the CDR3. The V gene end was trimmed by 5 bases and the J gene end by 5 bases; junction bases not matched to a gene: 6. CDR1 SGHTA and CDR2 FQGNSA come from the germline V gene. The CDR3 nucleotides read TGTGCCAGCAGCCAGACTAGCGGGGTTCTAGATACGCAGTATTTT. Translating it yields CASSQTSGVLDTQYF.

This clonotype has just a few counts. The chain employs TRBV5-1 and TRBJ1-1, with unresolved D. V lost 2 bases, J lost 0 bases, and 11 bases lay in between. Germline lookup yields CDR1 SGHRS and CDR2 YFSETQ. This CDR3 contains 15 residues. In DNA form, the CDR3 reads TGCGCCAGCAGCTTTTCCGGCGCCATGAACACTGAAGCTTTCTTT. This gives the protein CASSFSGAMNTEAFF.

In this sample, this clonotype turned up a few times. The chain recombines TRBV20-1 with TRBJ2-2, with 7 bases that match TRBD1. V gave up 0 bases and J gave up 2 bases; unmatched junction bases: 9. CDR1 is DFQATT and CDR2 is SNEGSKA in the germline V gene (reference sequence). CDR3 size: 17 residues. The CDR3 bases are TGCAGTGCTAGAGATCTTTCCGCAGGGGGTAACACCGGGGAGCTGTTTTTT. Its protein product is CSARDLSAGGNTGELFF.

The rearrangement links TRBV11-2 to TRBJ1-2, with D possibly being TRBD1 (5 bases). Looked up from germline, CDR1 is SGHAT and CDR2 is FQNNGV. V lost 5 bases to trimming and J lost 4 bases, with 17 bases between them. The CDR3 contains 15 residues. CDR3 sequence reads: CASSPVQGGSYGYTF. CDR3 coding DNA: TGTGCCAGCAGCCCGGTCCAGGGAGGGAGCTATGGCTACACCTTC.

This clonotype was detected ten times or more. This rearrangement joins TRBV5-1 to TRBJ2-2; D not resolved. The CDR3 length is 16 residues. Per the germline V gene, CDR1 is SGHRS and CDR2 is YFSETQ. V lost 1 base, J lost 2 bases, and 12 bases lay in between. The CDR3 DNA reads as TGCGCCAGCAGCTTGTTGGCGGATTTAAACACCGGGGAGCTGTTTTTT. It yields the protein CASSLLADLNTGELFF.

This clonotype was seen more than once but under ten times. The rearrangement uses TRBV7-8 and TRBJ2-3, with 8 nucleotides matching TRBD2. J lost 4 bases, V lost 4 bases, and 16 bases had no gene match. This CDR3 spans 18 amino acids. Germline CDR1 reads SGHVS; CDR2 reads FQNEAQ. CDR3 sequence reads: CASSSPTIAGGGPDTQYF. DNA for the CDR3: TGTGCCAGCAGCTCCCCCACAATTGCCGGGGGGGGCCCAGATACGCAGTATTTT.

This clonotype was observed a handful of times. CDR3 DNA sequence: TGTGCCAGCAGCTTAGATCAAGCAGGGTTTTCATCAGCCGGGGAGCTGTTTTTT. Translation gives CASSLDQAGFSSAGELFF. This chain links TRBV11-2 with TRBJ2-2; D might be TRBD1 (5 bases). This CDR3 spans 18 amino acids. V shed 0 bases and J shed 6 bases, with 20 bases lying between them. Germline V gene data show CDR1 as SGHAT and CDR2 as FQNNGV.

The V gene is TRBV20-1, the J gene TRBJ2-7; 13 bases fit TRBD2. The CDR3 spans 14 residues. The germline V gene has CDR1 DFQATT and CDR2 SNEGSKA (reference sequence). V gave up 3 bases and J gave up 3 bases; unmatched junction bases: 2. This CDR3 is CSASRTSGSYEQYF. CDR3 bases: TGCAGTGCTAGTCGGACTAGCGGGAGCTACGAGCAGTACTTC.

This clonotype was seen once. V usage is TRBV11-1 and J usage is TRBJ2-7; D might be TRBD1 (6 bases). This CDR3 contains 12 residues. Trimming left V 5 bases short and J 5 bases short, with 10 bases between. Per germline, CDR1 SGHAT and CDR2 FQDESV (reference sequence). The CDR3 reads CASSSQGNEQYF. The CDR3 region has the DNA TGTGCCAGCAGCAGCCAGGGGAACGAGCAGTACTTC.

This chain links TRBV4-3 with TRBJ2-7; D unclear. This CDR3 is 14 amino acids long. With 1 base removed from V and 2 bases from J, the gap between germline ends came to 9 bases. CDR1 and CDR2 from the germline V gene are LGHNA and YSLEER. CDR3 DNA sequence: TGCGCCAGCAGCCAAGTTCCAGGCACCTACGAGCAGTACTTC. Residues: CASSQVPGTYEQYF.

In this sample, this clonotype turned up a few times. The gene calls are TRBV5-1 and TRBJ2-5; no definite D call. Germline V lookup: CDR1 SGHRS, CDR2 YFSETQ. The CDR3 is 14 residues long. V was pared by 6 bases and J by 1 base, with 13 bases between. The CDR3: CASIMGSGQETQYF. The CDR3 coding sequence is TGCGCCAGCATCATGGGATCCGGCCAAGAGACCCAGTACTTC.

V is TRBV5-1 and J is TRBJ2-3; 9 bases agree with TRBD2. V lost 0 bases, J lost 7 bases, and 6 bases stayed unmatched. The germline V gene encodes CDR1 SGHRS and CDR2 YFSETQ. This CDR3 comprises 15 residues. CDR3 sequence: CASSLGLAGRNTQYF. The CDR3 bases are TGCGCCAGCAGCTTGGGCCTAGCGGGGAGGAATACGCAGTATTTT.

The J gene is TRBJ2-7, the V gene TRBV6-2 or TRBV6-3; D is tentatively TRBD1 or TRBD2 (5 bases each). Trimming took off 6 bases at V and 2 bases at J, with 23 bases between the two ends. Germline V gene lookup returns CDR1 MNHEY and CDR2 SVGEGT. The CDR3 extends over 17 amino acids. CDR3 DNA sequence: TGTGCCAGCAGAAACCCAGCACGGGGCGATCCCACCTACGAGCAGTACTTC. This gives the protein CASRNPARGDPTYEQYF.

This clonotype was detected a few times. The J gene is TRBJ2-3, the V gene TRBV7-9; 7 bases align to TRBD2. CDR1 and CDR2 (germline): SEHNR, FQNEAQ (reference sequence). The CDR3 sequence is 14 residues long. The ends lost 5 bases at V and 3 bases at J; junction bases unmatched: 5. CDR3 sequence (DNA): TGTGCCAGCAGCCGGGAGGCGGGGACAGATACGCAGTATTTT. Translated, it gives CASSREAGTDTQYF.

The chain recombines TRBV12-3 or TRBV12-4 with TRBJ2-6, with 8 nucleotides matching TRBD1. J lost 0 bases, V lost 6 bases, and 13 bases had no gene match. This CDR3 is built from 19 residues. The CDR3 coding sequence is TGTGCCAGCAGCTTGGGACTTGGACAGGGTTTCTCTGGGGCCAACGTCCTGACTTTC. The encoded protein is CASSLGLGQGFSGANVLTF.

The chain carries TRBV20-1 and TRBJ2-3; 12 bases match TRBD2. The CDR3 has 13 residues. Looked up from germline, CDR1 is DFQATT and CDR2 is SNEGSKA (reference sequence). CDR3 residues: CSATSGRTDTQYF. The CDR3 bases are TGCAGCGCGACTAGCGGGAGAACAGATACGCAGTATTTT.

The rearrangement links TRBV27 to TRBJ1-2; 10 bases match TRBD1. The V gene's germline CDR1 is MNHEY and CDR2 SMNVEV (reference sequence). This CDR3 is 14 amino acids long. The ends lost 5 bases at V and 7 bases at J; junction bases unmatched: 7. CDR3 in amino acids: CASSLGTGVGGYTF. The CDR3 region has the DNA TGTGCCAGCAGTCTTGGGACAGGGGTTGGTGGCTACACCTTC.

The table lists this clonotype with a few counts. This chain uses TRBV29-1 with TRBJ2-3; D possibly corresponds to TRBD1 (5 bases). Germline V gene data show CDR1 as SQVTM and CDR2 as ANQGSEA. The CDR3 length is 16 residues. Trimming took off 3 bases at V and 2 bases at J, with 18 bases between the two ends. The CDR3 nucleotides read TGCAGCGTTGATTCTTGGGGCAGGGCCTACACAGATACGCAGTATTTT. This codes for CSVDSWGRAYTDTQYF.

This clonotype is a singleton in its sample. This chain joins TRBV24-1 and TRBJ1-2; 11 bases align to TRBD1. The CDR3 sequence is 14 residues long. V gave up 5 bases and J gave up 5 bases; unmatched junction bases: 3. In germline, CDR1 is KGHDR, CDR2 SFDVKD. The CDR3 sequence is CATSGDRGEYGYTF. In DNA, the CDR3 is TGTGCCACCAGTGGGGACAGGGGGGAGTATGGCTACACCTTC.

This clonotype has a count of ten or more. The CDR3 protein is CSARSGRGYNEQFF. CDR3 coding DNA: TGCAGTGCTAGATCGGGACGGGGTTACAATGAGCAGTTCTTC. The V call is TRBV20-1, the J call TRBJ2-1; D may match TRBD1 or TRBD2 (5 bases each). In germline, CDR1 is DFQATT, CDR2 SNEGSKA (reference sequence). V lost 2 bases and J 4 bases, leaving 12 bases between the germline ends. This CDR3 spans 14 amino acids.

The sample holds many counts of this clonotype. The rearrangement joins TRBV12-3 or TRBV12-4 to TRBJ1-1, with unresolved D. The ends were cut back, 6 bases at V and 2 bases at J, with 10 bases in the middle. The CDR3 runs 13 residues. This CDR3 is CASSVGGNTEAFF. As DNA, the CDR3 is TGTGCCAGCAGCGTCGGAGGTAACACTGAAGCTTTCTTT.

The chain is built from TRBV4-1 and TRBJ2-1, with 9 positions matching TRBD1. The germline gives CDR1 MGHRA, CDR2 YSYEKL. The ends lost 8 bases at V and 1 base at J; junction bases unmatched: 9. The CDR3 length is 16 residues. In nucleotides, the CDR3 is TGCGCCAGCGGGCCAACTGGGACAGGGTCCTACAATGAGCAGTTCTTC. Protein: CASGPTGTGSYNEQFF.

This clonotype was counted only a few times. The J gene is TRBJ2-5, the V gene TRBV20-1, with 7 bases identical to TRBD2. CDR1 DFQATT and CDR2 SNEGSKA come from the germline V gene (reference sequence). V was pared by 0 bases and J by 0 bases, with 4 bases of the junction left unmatched. The CDR3 contains 15 residues. The CDR3 sequence: CSARDGTIYQETQYF. DNA for the CDR3: TGCAGTGCTAGAGATGGGACTATCTACCAAGAGACCCAGTACTTC.